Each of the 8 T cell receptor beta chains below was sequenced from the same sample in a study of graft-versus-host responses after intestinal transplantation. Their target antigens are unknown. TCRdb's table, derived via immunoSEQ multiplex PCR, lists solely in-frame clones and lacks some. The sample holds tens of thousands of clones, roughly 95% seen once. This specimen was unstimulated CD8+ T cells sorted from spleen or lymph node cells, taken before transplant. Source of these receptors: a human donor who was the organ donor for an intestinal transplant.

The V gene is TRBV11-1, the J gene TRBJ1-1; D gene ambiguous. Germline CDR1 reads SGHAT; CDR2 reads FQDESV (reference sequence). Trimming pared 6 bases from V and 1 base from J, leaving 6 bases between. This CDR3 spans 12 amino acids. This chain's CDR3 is CASSSANTEAFF. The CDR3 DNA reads TGTGCCAGCAGTTCCGCGAACACTGAAGCTTTCTTT. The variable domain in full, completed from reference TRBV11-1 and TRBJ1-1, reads EAEVAQSPRYKITEKSQAVAFWCDPISGHATLYWYRQILGQGPELLVQFQDESVVDDSQLPKDRFSAERLKGVDSTLKIQPAELGDSAMYLCASSSANTEAFFGQGTRLTVV.

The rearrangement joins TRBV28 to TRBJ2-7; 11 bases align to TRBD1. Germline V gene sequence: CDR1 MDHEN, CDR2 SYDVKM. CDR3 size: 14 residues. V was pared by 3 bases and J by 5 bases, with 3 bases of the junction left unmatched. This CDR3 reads CASSLRTGGDEQYF. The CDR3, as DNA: TGTGCCAGCAGTTTGCGGACAGGGGGCGACGAGCAGTACTTC. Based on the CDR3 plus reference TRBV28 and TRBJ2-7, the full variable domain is DVKVTQSSRYLVKRTGEKVFLECVQDMDHENMFWYRQDPGLGLRLIYFSYDVKMKEKGDIPEGYSVSREKKERFSLILESASTNQTSMYLCASSLRTGGDEQYFGPGTRLTVT.

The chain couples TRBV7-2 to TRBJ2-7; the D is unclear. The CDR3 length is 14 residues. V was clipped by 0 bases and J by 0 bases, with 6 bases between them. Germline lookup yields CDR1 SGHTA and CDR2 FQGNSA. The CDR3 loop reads CASSLASSSYEQYF. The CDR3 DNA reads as TGTGCCAGCAGCTTAGCAAGTAGCTCCTACGAGCAGTACTTC.

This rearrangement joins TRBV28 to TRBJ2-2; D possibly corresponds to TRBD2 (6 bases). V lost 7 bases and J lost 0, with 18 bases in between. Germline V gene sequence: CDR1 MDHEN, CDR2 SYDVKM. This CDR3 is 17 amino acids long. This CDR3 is CASIGVEGFANTGELFF. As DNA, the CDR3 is TGTGCCAGCATAGGAGTGGAGGGTTTCGCGAACACCGGGGAGCTGTTTTTT.

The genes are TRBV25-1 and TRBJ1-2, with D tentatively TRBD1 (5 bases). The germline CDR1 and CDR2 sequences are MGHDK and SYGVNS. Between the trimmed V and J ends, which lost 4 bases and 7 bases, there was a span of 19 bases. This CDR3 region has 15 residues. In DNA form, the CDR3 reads TGTGCCAGCAGTGGGGGACTTGAAACGGTTGCTGGCTACACCTTC. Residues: CASSGGLETVAGYTF.

Written as DNA, the CDR3 is TGTGCCAGCAGCTTGGCCGGGGGGATGGGCAATCAGCCCCAGCATTTT. Residues: CASSLAGGMGNQPQHF. This chain joins TRBV5-6 and TRBJ1-5, with a tentative D call TRBD1 (5 bases). Looked up from germline, CDR1 is SGHDT and CDR2 is YYEEEE. This CDR3 spans 16 amino acids. Trimming removed 0 bases from V and 2 bases from J, with 12 bases in between.

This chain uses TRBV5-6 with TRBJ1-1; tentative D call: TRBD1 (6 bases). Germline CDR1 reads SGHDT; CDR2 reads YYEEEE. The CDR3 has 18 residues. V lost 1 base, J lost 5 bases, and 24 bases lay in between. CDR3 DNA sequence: TGTGCCAGCAGCTTGAATGCAGGGGTTCCCCCTTCGAAGACTGAAGCTTTCTTT. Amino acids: CASSLNAGVPPSKTEAFF. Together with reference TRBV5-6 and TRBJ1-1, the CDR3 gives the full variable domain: DAGVTQSPTHLIKTRGQQVTLRCSPKSGHDTVSWYQQALGQGPQFIFQYYEEEERQRGNFPDRFSGHQFPNYSSELNVNALLLGDSALYLCASSLNAGVPPSKTEAFFGQGTRLTVV.

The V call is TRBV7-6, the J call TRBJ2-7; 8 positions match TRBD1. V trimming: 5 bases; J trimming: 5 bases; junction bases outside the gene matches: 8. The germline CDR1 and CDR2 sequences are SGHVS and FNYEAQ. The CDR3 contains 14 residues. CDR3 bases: TGTGCCAGCAGCCCAGGACAGGGAGTTCACGAGCAGTACTTC. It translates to CASSPGQGVHEQYF.